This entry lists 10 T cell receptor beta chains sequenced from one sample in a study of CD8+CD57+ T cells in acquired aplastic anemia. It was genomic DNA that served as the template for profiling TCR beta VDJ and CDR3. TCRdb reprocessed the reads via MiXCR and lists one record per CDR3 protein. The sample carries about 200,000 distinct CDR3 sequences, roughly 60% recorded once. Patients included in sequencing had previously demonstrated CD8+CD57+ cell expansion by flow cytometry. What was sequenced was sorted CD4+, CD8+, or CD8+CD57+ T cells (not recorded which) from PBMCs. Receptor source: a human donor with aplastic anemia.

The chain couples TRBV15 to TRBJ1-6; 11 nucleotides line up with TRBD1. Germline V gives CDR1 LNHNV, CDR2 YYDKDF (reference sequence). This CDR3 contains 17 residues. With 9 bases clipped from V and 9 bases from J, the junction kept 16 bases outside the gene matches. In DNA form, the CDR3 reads TGTGCCACAAACGGACAGGGGGCGGAGGGACAAGGTTCACCCCTCCACTTT. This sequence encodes CATNGQGAEGQGSPLHF.

The CDR3 spells CSVIDGYTF. CDR3 bases: TGCAGCGTCATCGATGGCTACACCTTC. The chain couples TRBV29-1 to TRBJ1-2; D remains ambiguous. The V gene lost 6 bases and the J gene lost 6 bases, with 5 bases spanning the gap. This CDR3 contains 9 residues. CDR1 and CDR2 from the germline V gene are SQVTM and ANQGSEA.

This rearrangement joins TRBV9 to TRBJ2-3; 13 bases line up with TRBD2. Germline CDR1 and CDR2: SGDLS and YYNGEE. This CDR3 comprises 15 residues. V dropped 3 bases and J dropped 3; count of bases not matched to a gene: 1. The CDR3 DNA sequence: TGTGCCAGCAGCGGGACTAGCGGGAGAACAGATACGCAGTATTTT. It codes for CASSGTSGRTDTQYF.

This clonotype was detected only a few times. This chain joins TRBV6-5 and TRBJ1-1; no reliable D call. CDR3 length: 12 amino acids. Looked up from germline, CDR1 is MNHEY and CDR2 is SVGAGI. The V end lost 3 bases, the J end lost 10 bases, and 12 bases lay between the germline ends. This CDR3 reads CASSYGVGGAFF. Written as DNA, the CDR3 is TGTGCCAGCAGTTATGGAGTCGGTGGAGCTTTCTTT.

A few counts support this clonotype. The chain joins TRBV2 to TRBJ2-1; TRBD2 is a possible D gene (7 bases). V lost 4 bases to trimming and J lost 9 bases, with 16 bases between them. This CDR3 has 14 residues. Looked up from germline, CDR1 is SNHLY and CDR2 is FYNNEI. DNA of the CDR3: TGTGCCAGCAGTGCCCTAGCGGAGGGGGGTGAGCAGTTCTTC. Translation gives CASSALAEGGEQFF.

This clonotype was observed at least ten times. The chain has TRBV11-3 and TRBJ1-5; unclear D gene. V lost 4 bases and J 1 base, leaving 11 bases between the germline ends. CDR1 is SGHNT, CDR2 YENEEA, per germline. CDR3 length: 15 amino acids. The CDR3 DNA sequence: TGTGCCAGCAGCTCCGGTCCTAGGAGCAATCAGCCCCAGCATTTT. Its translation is CASSSGPRSNQPQHF.

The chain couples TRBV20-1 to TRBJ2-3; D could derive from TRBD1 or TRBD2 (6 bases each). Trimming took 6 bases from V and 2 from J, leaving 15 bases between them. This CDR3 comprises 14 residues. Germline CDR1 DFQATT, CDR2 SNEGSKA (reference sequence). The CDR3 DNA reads TGCAGTGCCCCAATCGGGGGACACACAGATACGCAGTATTTT. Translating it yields CSAPIGGHTDTQYF.

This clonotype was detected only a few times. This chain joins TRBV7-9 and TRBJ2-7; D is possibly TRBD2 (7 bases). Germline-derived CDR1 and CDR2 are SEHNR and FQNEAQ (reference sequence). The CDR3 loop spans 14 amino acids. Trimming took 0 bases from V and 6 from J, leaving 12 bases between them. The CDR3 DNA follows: TGTGCCAGCAGCTTAGCGGGGGGGCCTGGCGAGCAGTACTTC. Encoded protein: CASSLAGGPGEQYF.

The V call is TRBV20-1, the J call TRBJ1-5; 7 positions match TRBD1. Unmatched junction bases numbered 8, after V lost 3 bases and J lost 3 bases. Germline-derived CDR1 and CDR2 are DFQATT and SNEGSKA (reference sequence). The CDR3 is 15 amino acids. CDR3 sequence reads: CSASRGQSSNQPQHF. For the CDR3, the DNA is TGCAGTGCTAGTCGGGGACAGTCCTCCAATCAGCCCCAGCATTTT.

The CDR3 nucleotides read TGTGCCAGCAGCGCCACTAGCGGGAGAACTGATACGCAGTATTTT. This gives the protein CASSATSGRTDTQYF. The chain uses TRBV7-9 and TRBJ2-3; TRBD2 matches at 11 bases. Germline V CDR1 and CDR2: SEHNR, FQNEAQ (reference sequence). The CDR3 runs to 15 residues. After removal of 5 bases from V and 6 bases from J, the junction contained 7 bases not matched to a gene.